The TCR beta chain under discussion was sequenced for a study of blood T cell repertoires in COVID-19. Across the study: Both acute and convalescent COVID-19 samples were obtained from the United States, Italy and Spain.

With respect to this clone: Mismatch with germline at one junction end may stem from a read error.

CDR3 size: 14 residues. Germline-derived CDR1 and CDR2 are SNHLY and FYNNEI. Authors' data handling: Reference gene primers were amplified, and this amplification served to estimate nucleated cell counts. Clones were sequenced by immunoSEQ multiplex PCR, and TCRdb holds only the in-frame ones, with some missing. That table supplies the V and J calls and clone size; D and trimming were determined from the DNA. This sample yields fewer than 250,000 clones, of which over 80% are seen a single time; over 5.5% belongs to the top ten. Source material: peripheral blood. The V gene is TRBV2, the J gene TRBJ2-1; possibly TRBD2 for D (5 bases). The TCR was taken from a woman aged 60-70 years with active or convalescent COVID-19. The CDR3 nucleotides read TGTGCCAGCAGGGAAGGGAGCTCCTACAATGAGCAGTTCTTC. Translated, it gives CASREGSSYNEQFF.